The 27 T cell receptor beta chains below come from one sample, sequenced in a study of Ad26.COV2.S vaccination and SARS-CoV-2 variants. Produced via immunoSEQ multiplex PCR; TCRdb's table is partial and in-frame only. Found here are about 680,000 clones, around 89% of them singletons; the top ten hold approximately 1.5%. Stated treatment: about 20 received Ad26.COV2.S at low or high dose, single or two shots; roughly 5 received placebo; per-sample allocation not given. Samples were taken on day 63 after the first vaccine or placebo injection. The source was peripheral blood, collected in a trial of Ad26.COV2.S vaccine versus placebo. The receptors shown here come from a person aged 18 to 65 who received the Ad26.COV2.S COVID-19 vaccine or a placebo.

CDR3 coding DNA: TGTGCCAGCGAACCCTACGAGCAGTACTTC. Protein: CASEPYEQYF. The chain uses TRBV11-1 and TRBJ2-7; D is undetermined. V was trimmed by 8 bases and J by 2 bases, leaving 4 bases between them. The CDR3 loop spans 10 amino acids. CDR1 and CDR2 (germline): SGHAT, FQDESV (reference sequence).

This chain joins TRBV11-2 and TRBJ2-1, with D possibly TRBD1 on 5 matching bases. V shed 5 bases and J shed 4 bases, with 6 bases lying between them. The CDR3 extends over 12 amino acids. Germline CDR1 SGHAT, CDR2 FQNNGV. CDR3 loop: CASSQGYNEQFF. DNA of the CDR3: TGTGCCAGCAGCCAGGGTTACAATGAGCAGTTCTTC.

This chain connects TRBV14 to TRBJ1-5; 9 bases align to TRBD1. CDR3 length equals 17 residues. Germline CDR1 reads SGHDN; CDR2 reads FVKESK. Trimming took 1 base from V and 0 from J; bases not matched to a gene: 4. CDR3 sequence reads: CASSQGGTGLSNQPQHF. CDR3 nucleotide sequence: TGTGCCAGCAGCCAAGGGGGGACAGGGCTTAGCAATCAGCCCCAGCATTTT.

The CDR3 reads CASSLAAGGAETQYF. The DNA for the CDR3 is TGCGCCAGCAGCTTGGCGGCAGGGGGCGCAGAGACCCAGTACTTC. This chain connects TRBV5-1 to TRBJ2-5, with TRBD1 matching 8 bases. V trimming: 0 bases; J trimming: 4 bases; junction bases outside the gene matches: 5. The CDR3 covers 15 residues. Germline V gives CDR1 SGHRS, CDR2 YFSETQ.

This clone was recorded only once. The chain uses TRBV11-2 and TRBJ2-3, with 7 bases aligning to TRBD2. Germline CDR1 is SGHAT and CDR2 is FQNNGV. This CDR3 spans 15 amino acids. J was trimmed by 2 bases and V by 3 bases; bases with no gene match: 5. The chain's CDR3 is CASSFRDYNTDTQYF. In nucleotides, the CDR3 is TGTGCCAGCAGCTTCCGGGACTATAACACAGATACGCAGTATTTT.

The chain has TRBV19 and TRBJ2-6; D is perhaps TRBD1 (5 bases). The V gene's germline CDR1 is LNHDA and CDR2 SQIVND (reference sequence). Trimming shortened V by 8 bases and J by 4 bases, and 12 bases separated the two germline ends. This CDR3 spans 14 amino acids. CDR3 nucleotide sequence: TGTGCCAGTGAACAGGTCTCAGGGGCCAACGTCCTGACTTTC. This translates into CASEQVSGANVLTF.

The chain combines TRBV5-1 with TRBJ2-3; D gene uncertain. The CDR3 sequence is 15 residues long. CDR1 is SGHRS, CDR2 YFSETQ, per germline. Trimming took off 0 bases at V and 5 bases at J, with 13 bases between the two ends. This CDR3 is CASSLVLGEGDTQYF. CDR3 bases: TGCGCCAGCAGCTTGGTTCTAGGAGAAGGAGATACGCAGTATTTT.

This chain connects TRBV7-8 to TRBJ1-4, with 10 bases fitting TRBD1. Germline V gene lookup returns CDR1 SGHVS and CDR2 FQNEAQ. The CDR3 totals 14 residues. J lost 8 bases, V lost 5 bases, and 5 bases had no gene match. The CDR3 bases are TGTGCCAGCAGCCTGGGACAGGGGACCGAAAAACTGTTTTTT. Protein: CASSLGQGTEKLFF.

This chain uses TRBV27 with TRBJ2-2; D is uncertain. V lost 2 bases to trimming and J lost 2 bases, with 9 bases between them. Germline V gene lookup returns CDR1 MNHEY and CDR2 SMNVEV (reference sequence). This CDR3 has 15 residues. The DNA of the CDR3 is TGTGCCAGCAGTTTAAAGGGATCTAACACCGGGGAGCTGTTTTTT. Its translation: CASSLKGSNTGELFF.

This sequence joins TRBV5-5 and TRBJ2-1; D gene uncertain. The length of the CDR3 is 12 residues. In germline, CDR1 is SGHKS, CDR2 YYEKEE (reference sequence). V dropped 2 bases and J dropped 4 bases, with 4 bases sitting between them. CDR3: CASSFGYNEQFF. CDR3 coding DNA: TGTGCCAGCAGCTTTGGGTACAATGAGCAGTTCTTC.

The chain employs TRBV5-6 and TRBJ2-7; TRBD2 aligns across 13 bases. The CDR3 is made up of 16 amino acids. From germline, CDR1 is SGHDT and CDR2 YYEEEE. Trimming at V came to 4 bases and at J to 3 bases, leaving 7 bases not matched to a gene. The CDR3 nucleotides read TGTGCCAGCAGCATGAGCGGGACTAGCGGGATCTACGAGCAGTACTTC. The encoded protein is CASSMSGTSGIYEQYF. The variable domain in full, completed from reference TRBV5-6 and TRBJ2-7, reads DAGVTQSPTHLIKTRGQQVTLRCSPKSGHDTVSWYQQALGQGPQFIFQYYEEEERQRGNFPDRFSGHQFPNYSSELNVNALLLGDSALYLCASSMSGTSGIYEQYFGPGTRLTVT.

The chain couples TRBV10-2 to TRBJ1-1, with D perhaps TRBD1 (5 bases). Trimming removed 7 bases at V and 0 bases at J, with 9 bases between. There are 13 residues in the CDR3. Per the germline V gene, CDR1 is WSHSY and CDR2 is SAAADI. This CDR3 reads CASTWGMNTEAFF. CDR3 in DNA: TGCGCCAGCACTTGGGGGATGAACACTGAAGCTTTCTTT.

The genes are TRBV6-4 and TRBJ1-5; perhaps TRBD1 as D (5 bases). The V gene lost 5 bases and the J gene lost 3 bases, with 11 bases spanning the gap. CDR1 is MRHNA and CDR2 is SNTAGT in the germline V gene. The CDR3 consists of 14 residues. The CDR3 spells CASSIDSNNQPQHF. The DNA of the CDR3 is TGTGCCAGCAGTATCGACAGCAACAATCAGCCCCAGCATTTT.

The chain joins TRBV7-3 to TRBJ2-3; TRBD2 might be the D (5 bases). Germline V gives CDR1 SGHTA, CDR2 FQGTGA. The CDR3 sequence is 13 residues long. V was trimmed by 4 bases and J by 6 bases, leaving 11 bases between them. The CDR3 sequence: CASSSNRGDTQYF. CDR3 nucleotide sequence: TGTGCCAGCAGCTCAAATCGAGGGGATACGCAGTATTTT.

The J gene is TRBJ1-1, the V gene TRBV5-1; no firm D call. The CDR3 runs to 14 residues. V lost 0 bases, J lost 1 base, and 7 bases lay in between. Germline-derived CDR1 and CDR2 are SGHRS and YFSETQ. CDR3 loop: CASSLAVPNTEAFF. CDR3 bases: TGCGCCAGCAGCTTGGCAGTTCCGAACACTGAAGCTTTCTTT.

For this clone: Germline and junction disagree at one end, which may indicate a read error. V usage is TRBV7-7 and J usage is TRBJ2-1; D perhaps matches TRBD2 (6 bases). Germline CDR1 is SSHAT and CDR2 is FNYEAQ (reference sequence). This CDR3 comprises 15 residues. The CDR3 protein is CASSPAGLAYNEQFF. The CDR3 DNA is TGTGCTAGCAGCCCCGCGGGGTTGGCCTACAATGAGCAGTTCTTC.

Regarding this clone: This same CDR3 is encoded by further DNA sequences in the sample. CDR3 DNA sequence: TGTGCCAGCGTACCGGACAGGGAGTTTTATGGCTACACCTTC. Its translation: CASVPDREFYGYTF. The rearrangement joins TRBV7-2 to TRBJ1-2; 8 nucleotides match TRBD1. Looked up from germline, CDR1 is SGHTA and CDR2 is FQGNSA. This CDR3 has 14 residues. V was pared by 8 bases and J by 5 bases, with 10 bases of the junction left unmatched.

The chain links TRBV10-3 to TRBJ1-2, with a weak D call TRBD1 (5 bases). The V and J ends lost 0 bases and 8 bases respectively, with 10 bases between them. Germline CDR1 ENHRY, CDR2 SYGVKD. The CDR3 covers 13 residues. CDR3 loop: CAISESPGSGYTF. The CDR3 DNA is TGTGCCATCAGTGAGTCCCCAGGGTCGGGCTACACCTTC.

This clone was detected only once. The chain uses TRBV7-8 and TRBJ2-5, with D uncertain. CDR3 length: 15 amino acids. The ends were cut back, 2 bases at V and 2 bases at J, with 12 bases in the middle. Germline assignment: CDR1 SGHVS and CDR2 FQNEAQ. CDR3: CASSLPMVGQETQYF. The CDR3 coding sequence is TGTGCCAGCAGCTTACCCATGGTAGGGCAAGAGACCCAGTACTTC.

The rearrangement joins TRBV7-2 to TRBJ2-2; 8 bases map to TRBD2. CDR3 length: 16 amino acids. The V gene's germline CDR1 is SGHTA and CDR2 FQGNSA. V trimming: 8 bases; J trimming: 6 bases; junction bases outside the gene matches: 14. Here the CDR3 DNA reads TGTGCCAGCGGCGTCGGGGGGGCCTATCTTTCCGGGGAGCTGTTTTTT. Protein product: CASGVGGAYLSGELFF.

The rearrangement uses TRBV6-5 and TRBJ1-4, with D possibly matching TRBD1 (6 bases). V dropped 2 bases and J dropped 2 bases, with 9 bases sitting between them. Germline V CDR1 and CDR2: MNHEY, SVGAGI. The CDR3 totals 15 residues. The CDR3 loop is CASSYRGGTNEKLFF. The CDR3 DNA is TGTGCCAGCAGTTACAGGGGGGGTACTAATGAAAAACTGTTTTTT.

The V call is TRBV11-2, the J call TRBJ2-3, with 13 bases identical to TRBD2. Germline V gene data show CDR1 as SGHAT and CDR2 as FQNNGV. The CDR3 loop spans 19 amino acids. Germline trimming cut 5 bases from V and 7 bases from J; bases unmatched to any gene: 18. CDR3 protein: CASSPHGLAGAPLIHTQYF. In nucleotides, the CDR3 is TGTGCCAGCAGCCCCCATGGACTAGCGGGGGCCCCGCTGATCCATACGCAGTATTTT.

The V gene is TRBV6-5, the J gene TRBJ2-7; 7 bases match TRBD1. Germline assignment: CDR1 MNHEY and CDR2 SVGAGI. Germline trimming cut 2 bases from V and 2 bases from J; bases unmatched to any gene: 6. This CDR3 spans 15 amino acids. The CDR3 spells CASSYQTGSAYEQYF. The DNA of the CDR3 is TGTGCCAGCAGTTACCAGACAGGGAGCGCCTACGAGCAGTACTTC.

The CDR3 loop reads CASSPSAGGGYTF. DNA for the CDR3: TGTGCCAGCAGCCCATCCGCAGGCGGGGGCTACACCTTC. V usage is TRBV7-9 and J usage is TRBJ1-2; D not certain. Trimming cost V 5 bases and J 8 bases, with 15 bases left between them. Germline V gene sequence: CDR1 SEHNR, CDR2 FQNEAQ (reference sequence). The CDR3 totals 13 residues.

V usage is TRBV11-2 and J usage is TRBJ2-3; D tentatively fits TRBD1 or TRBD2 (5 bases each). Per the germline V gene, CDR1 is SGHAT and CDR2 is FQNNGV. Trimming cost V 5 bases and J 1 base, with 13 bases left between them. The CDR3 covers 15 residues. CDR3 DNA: TGTGCCAGCAGCGCTTCCGGGACGGGCACAGATACGCAGTATTTT. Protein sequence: CASSASGTGTDTQYF.

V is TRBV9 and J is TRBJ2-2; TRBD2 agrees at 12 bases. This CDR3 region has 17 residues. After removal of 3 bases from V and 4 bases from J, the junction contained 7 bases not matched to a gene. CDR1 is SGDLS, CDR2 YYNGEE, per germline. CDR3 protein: CASSDLTSGGSTGELFF. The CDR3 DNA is TGTGCCAGCAGCGATCTAACTAGCGGGGGGAGCACCGGGGAGCTGTTTTTT.

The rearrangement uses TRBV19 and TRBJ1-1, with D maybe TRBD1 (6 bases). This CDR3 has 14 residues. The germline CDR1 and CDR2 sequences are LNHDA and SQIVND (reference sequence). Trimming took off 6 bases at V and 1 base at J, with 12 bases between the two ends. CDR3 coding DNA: TGTGCCAGTAGCTATGGGACATCGAACACTGAAGCTTTCTTT. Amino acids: CASSYGTSNTEAFF.